This T cell receptor beta chain was obtained from a study of blood T cell repertoires in COVID-19. The overall study: Nucleic acid was either cDNA or gDNA, and it came from T cells, B-cell-depleted T cells, or PBMCs.

Authors' processing steps: Researchers report that nucleated cell counts were estimated from reference gene primer amplification. The table came from immunoSEQ multiplex PCR; TCRdb's copy has only in-frame clones and leaves some out. V, J and clone size are taken as reported in that table, and D and trimming were inferred from the DNA itself. The sample has approximately 37,000 clones, around 90% seen once. The CDR3 covers 14 residues. The V end was cut by 5 bases, the J end by 7 bases, with 15 bases between. Germline CDR1 MDHEN, CDR2 SYDVKM. Material: peripheral blood. The J gene is TRBJ1-5, the V gene TRBV28; TRBD1 is a possible D gene (6 bases). This TCR came from a man aged 50-60 years with active COVID-19. The CDR3 DNA reads TGTGCCAGCAGTCCAACAGGGTTCAGGCAGCCCCAGCATTTT. It codes for CASSPTGFRQPQHF. Full variable domain (rest looked up from reference TRBV28 and TRBJ1-5): DVKVTQSSRYLVKRTGEKVFLECVQDMDHENMFWYRQDPGLGLRLIYFSYDVKMKEKGDIPEGYSVSREKKERFSLILESASTNQTSMYLCASSPTGFRQPQHFGDGTRLSIL.